This T cell receptor (beta chain) was sequenced for a study of blood T cell repertoires in COVID-19. Study at large: Samples taken during acute and convalescent COVID-19 were collected in the United States, Italy and Spain. The analysed material was cDNA or gDNA that came from T cells, B-cell-depleted T cells, or PBMCs.

In the original processing: Amplification of reference gene primers was used by the study to estimate nucleated cell counts. Only in-frame clones appear in the TCRdb table, and some are missing; sequencing was by immunoSEQ multiplex PCR. The V and J calls and clone size are taken from that table; D and trimming were inferred from the DNA. The data contain some 210,000 clones, approximately 82% of them singletons. CDR1 and CDR2 from the germline V gene are LGHDT and YNNKEL (reference sequence). V lost 6 bases and J 6 bases, leaving 10 bases between the germline ends. The CDR3 covers 12 residues. The rearrangement joins TRBV3-1 (or the pseudogene TRBV3-2) to TRBJ2-3; TRBD2 might be the D (5 bases). Sequences were obtained from peripheral blood. This TCR was sampled from a woman aged 40 to 49 with acute or convalescent COVID-19. CDR3 DNA sequence: TGTGCCAGCAGTCAGCAGCGGGATACGCAGTATTTT. It yields the protein CASSQQRDTQYF.